This TCR beta chain was found in a study of blood T cell repertoires in COVID-19. Study summary: PBMCs, B-cell-depleted T cells, or T cells were the source of the cDNA or gDNA that made up the material.

Comment on this clone: The same CDR3 is also encoded by other DNA sequences in this sample.

Original processing notes: Scientists estimated how many nucleated cells there were by amplifying reference gene primers. Repertoires were generated with immunoSEQ multiplex PCR, while TCRdb's copy carries only in-frame clones and drops some. V and J calls and clone size are given by that table; D and trimming were obtained from the DNA. The data contain approximately 160,000 clones, approximately 83% of them singletons. Germline CDR1 and CDR2: SEHNR and FQNEAQ (reference sequence). This CDR3 has 14 residues. V lost 3 bases and J lost 3; bases outside the gene matches: 2. The J gene is TRBJ1-1, the V gene TRBV7-9; 9 bases agree with TRBD1. Material for sequencing was peripheral blood. The sequence was collected from an older woman with acute or convalescent COVID-19. This chain's CDR3 is CASSLGQGDTEAFF. CDR3 DNA sequence: TGTGCCAGCAGCTTGGGACAGGGTGACACTGAAGCTTTCTTT.